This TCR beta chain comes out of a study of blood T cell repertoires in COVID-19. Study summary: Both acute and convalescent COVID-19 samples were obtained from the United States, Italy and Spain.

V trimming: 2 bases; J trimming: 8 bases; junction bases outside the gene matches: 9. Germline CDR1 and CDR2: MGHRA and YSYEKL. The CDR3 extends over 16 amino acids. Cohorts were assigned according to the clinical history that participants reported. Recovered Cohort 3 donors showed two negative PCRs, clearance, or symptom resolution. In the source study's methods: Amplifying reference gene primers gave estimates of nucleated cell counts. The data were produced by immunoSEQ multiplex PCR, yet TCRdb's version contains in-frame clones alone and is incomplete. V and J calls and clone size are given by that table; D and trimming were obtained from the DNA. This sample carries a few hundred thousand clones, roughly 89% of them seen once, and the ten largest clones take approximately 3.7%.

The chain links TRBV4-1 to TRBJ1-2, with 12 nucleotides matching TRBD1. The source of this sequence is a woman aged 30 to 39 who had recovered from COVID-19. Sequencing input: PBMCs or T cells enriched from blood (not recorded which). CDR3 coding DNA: TGCGCCAGCAGCCAACCCGGGACAGGGGGCGTGCGGGGCTACACCTTC. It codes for CASSQPGTGGVRGYTF.